This is a list of T cell receptor beta chains from one sample in a study of patients and donors after allogeneic stem cell transplantation. TCRdb re-analysed the RT-PCR reads in MiXCR, keeping a single row per CDR3 protein. In the table there are fewer than 180,000 distinct CDR3 sequences, about 40% of which are singletons. Sequencing was carried out using blood, either unsorted or a sorted T cell fraction (not recorded which). The receptors come from a human donor who was either an allogeneic HSCT recipient or a stem cell or donor lymphocyte infusion donor (not recorded which). It is not recorded whose cells these are; they may come from a transplant donor. The CDR3 runs from the conserved cysteine through the conserved F or W. The D gene is left open where the match is weak. Size values are once, few and many counts, or a class for expanded clones, and some rows have none.

d_call,j_call,clone_size,v_call,cdr3_aa,cdr3_nt
-,TRBJ1-2,few,TRBV5-6,CASSFGLGYTF,TGTGCCAGCAGCTTTGGACTCGGCTACACCTTC
-,TRBJ2-6,few,TRBV29-1,CSVDRDGANVLTF,TGCAGCGTTGACAGGGACGGGGCCAACGTCCTGACTTTC
-,TRBJ1-6,few,TRBV4-3,CASSQEQGNSYNSPLHF,TGCGCCAGCAGCCAAGAGCAGGGGAACTCCTATAATTCACCCCTCCACTTT
-,TRBJ1-4,few,TRBV6-4,CATREDPNEKLFF,TGTGCCACCCGGGAGGATCCGAATGAAAAACTGTTTTTT
-,TRBJ1-6,few,TRBV7-2,CASSGLAGSYNSPLHF,TGTGCCAGCAGCGGACTGGCAGGGTCATATAATTCACCCCTCCACTTT
TRBD1,TRBJ1-6,-,TRBV27,CASSFRTGGNSPLHF,TGTGCCAGCAGTTTTAGGACAGGGGGCAATTCACCCCTCCACTTT
-,TRBJ1-1,-,TRBV10-3,CAISESAPERGTEAFF,TGTGCCATCAGTGAGTCCGCCCCCGAAAGGGGCACTGAAGCTTTCTTT
-,TRBJ1-2,many,TRBV12-3/TRBV12-4,CASSLSGWGNYGYTF,TGTGCCAGCAGTTTGAGCGGGTGGGGGAACTATGGCTACACCTTC
TRBD1,TRBJ1-6,many,TRBV27,CASSTGTAFYNSPLHF,TGTGCCAGCAGTACCGGGACAGCTTTCTATAATTCACCCCTCCACTTT
-,TRBJ1-6,few,TRBV24-1,CATSDLSSNSPLHF,TGTGCCACCAGTGATTTGTCGAGTAATTCACCCCTCCACTTT
-,TRBJ1-6,few,TRBV5-6,CASRGGGGYSPLHF,TGTGCCAGCAGAGGGGGGGGCGGATATTCACCCCTCCACTTT